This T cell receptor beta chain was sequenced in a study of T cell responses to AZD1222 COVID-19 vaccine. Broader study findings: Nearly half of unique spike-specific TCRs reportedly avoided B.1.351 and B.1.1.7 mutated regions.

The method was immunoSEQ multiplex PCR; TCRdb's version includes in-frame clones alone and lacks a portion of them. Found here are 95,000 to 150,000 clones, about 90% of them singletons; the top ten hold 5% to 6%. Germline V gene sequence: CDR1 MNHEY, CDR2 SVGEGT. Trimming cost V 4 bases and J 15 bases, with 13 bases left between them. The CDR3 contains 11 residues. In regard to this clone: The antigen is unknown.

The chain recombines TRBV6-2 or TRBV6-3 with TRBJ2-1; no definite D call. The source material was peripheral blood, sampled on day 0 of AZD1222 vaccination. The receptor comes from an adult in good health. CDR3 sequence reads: CASSSGDLAFF. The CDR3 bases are TGTGCCAGCAGTTCGGGTGATTTAGCGTTCTTC.